This T cell receptor (beta chain) emerged from a study of T-cell reconstitution after alpha-beta-depleted transplantation in children. Comments on this clonotype: Its antigen is not known.

This CDR3 comprises 15 residues. V lost 0 bases and J 2 bases, leaving 14 bases between the germline ends. Germline V gene lookup returns CDR1 DFQATT and CDR2 SNEGSKA (reference sequence). The authors prepared the TCRbeta library with unique molecular identifiers. From the PCR reads, TCRdb called clonotypes with MiXCR, one entry per CDR3 protein. The profile shows 90,000 to 150,000 distinct CDR3 sequences, approximately 22% of them singletons. Study results and limitations: Most T-cell counts and diversity one year after the transplant came from T cells that were newly produced. The origin of alpha-beta T cells about two months after transplant was reportedly several hundred expanded graft clones.

The rearrangement links TRBV20-1 to TRBJ2-7, with D possibly being TRBD2 (5 bases). The specimen comprised PBMCs, mostly from graft donor cells, sampled 180 days after TCRalphabeta/CD19-depleted stem cell transplant. The sequence derives from a male patient under 10 years old who had a stem cell transplant for chronic granulomatous disease, so the T cells may come from the graft donor. The CDR3 nucleotides read TGCAGTGCTAGAGATTCCCCACTAGTCCCCTACGAGCAGTACTTC. Translating it yields CSARDSPLVPYEQYF.